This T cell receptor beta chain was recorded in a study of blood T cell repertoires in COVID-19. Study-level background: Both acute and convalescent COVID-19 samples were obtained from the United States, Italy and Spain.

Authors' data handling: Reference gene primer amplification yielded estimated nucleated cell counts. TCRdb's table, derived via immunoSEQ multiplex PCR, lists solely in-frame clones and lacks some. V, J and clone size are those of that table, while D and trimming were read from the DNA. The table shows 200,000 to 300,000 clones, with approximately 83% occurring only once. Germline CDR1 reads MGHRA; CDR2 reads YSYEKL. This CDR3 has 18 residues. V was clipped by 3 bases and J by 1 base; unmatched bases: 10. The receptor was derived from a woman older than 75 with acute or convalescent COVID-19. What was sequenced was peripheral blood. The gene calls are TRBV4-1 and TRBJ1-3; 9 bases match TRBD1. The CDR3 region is CASSQDLDRGISGNTIYF. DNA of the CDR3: TGCGCCAGCAGCCAGGATCTGGACAGGGGAATTTCTGGAAACACCATATATTTT.